The 25 T cell receptor beta chains in this list originate from one sample, sequenced in a study of OX40 agonist ivuxolimab in advanced cancers. TCRdb's table, derived via immunoSEQ multiplex PCR, lists solely in-frame clones and lacks some. The table records 55,000 to 75,000 clones, roughly 80% of them present only once. The sample consisted of CD4+ or CD8+ T cells sorted from blood, taken in a trial of the OX40 agonist ivuxolimab. Every receptor here comes from an adult with an advanced solid tumor such as melanoma, head and neck, liver or kidney cancer.

For the CDR3, the DNA is TGTGCCAGTAGTCCACGGACAGGGAGCTCCTACGAGCAGTACTTC. Its protein is CASSPRTGSSYEQYF. The chain carries TRBV19 and TRBJ2-7, with TRBD1 matching over 8 bases. The CDR3 loop spans 15 amino acids. Germline V gene lookup returns CDR1 LNHDA and CDR2 SQIVND (reference sequence). V dropped 5 bases and J dropped 0; count of bases not matched to a gene: 6.

The V and J genes are TRBV4-1 and TRBJ1-1; D perhaps matches TRBD1 (5 bases). V lost 3 bases and J 4 bases, leaving 27 bases between the germline ends. Germline V CDR1 and CDR2: MGHRA, YSYEKL. The CDR3 runs to 19 residues. CDR3 amino acids: CASSHNVIGGRELSTEAFF. CDR3 coding DNA: TGCGCCAGCAGCCATAACGTTATAGGTGGCAGGGAACTGAGCACTGAAGCTTTCTTT.

The chain employs TRBV29-1 and TRBJ1-2; no definite D call. CDR3 length equals 11 residues. V shed 6 bases and J shed 7 bases, with 12 bases lying between them. Germline V gene data show CDR1 as SQVTM and CDR2 as ANQGSEA. CDR3 bases: TGCAGCGTCCCGGACGGGATTGGCTACACCTTC. Its translation is CSVPDGIGYTF.

The chain links TRBV19 to TRBJ1-4; a weak D match, TRBD1 (5 bases). The CDR3 spans 19 residues. V was pared by 11 bases and J by 8 bases, with 36 bases between. Per germline, CDR1 LNHDA and CDR2 SQIVND (reference sequence). The CDR3 sequence: CASKKGLARRRVLREKLFF. In DNA, the CDR3 is TGTGCCTCCAAAAAGGGGTTGGCACGGAGACGAGTCTTGAGAGAAAAACTGTTTTTT.

This clone was seen more than once but under ten times. This rearrangement joins TRBV4-2 to TRBJ1-2, with D possibly TRBD1 on 5 matching bases. Germline V gene sequence: CDR1 LGHNA, CDR2 YNFKEQ. The V end was cut by 0 bases, the J end by 1 base, with 9 bases between. CDR3 length: 15 residues. CDR3: CASSQDPQGNYGYTF. DNA for the CDR3: TGTGCCAGCAGCCAAGATCCCCAGGGTAACTATGGCTACACCTTC.

This chain links TRBV12-5 with TRBJ2-7; D uncertain. The germline V gene encodes CDR1 LGHNT and CDR2 FRNRAP. The CDR3 is 15 residues long. The germline V and J ends were trimmed by 0 bases and 2 bases, with 11 bases remaining between them. The chain's CDR3 is CASGLVQRRPYEQYF. Here the CDR3 DNA reads TGTGCTAGTGGTTTGGTACAGAGAAGACCCTACGAGCAGTACTTC.

The table lists this clone with a count of one. The chain links TRBV7-9 to TRBJ1-4; D not resolved. CDR1 is SEHNR and CDR2 is FQNEAQ in the germline V gene (reference sequence). Trimming removed 0 bases at V and 7 bases at J, with 9 bases between. The CDR3 length is 14 residues. This CDR3 reads CASSLARESEKLFF. CDR3 DNA sequence: TGTGCCAGCAGCTTAGCCCGGGAGAGTGAAAAACTGTTTTTT. The complete variable domain, with remaining parts taken from reference TRBV7-9 and TRBJ1-4, reads DTGVSQNPRHKITKRGQNVTFRCDPISEHNRLYWYRQTLGQGPEFLTYFQNEAQLEKSRLLSDRFSAERPKGSFSTLEIQRTEQGDSAMYLCASSLARESEKLFFGSGTQLSVL.

This clone has more than one count but fewer than ten. Here the CDR3 reads CASSDAAGYGYTF. The CDR3 nucleotides are TGTGCCAGCAGTGACGCCGCCGGCTATGGCTACACCTTC. The genes are TRBV2 and TRBJ1-2; the D is unclear. CDR3 length: 13 residues. Trimming shortened V by 3 bases and J by 4 bases, and 9 bases separated the two germline ends. Germline CDR1 is SNHLY and CDR2 is FYNNEI.

CDR3 nucleotides: TGTGCCATCGATTCACAGGGGGCAGGTTCCTACAATGAGCAGTTCTTC. Translating gives CAIDSQGAGSYNEQFF. The rearrangement joins TRBV10-3 to TRBJ2-1; 9 bases line up with TRBD1. The germline CDR1 and CDR2 sequences are ENHRY and SYGVKD. The V and J ends lost 8 bases and 1 base, in that order; junction bases with no gene match: 9. This CDR3 comprises 16 residues.

The V call is TRBV18, the J call TRBJ1-4; a possible D gene is TRBD1 (5 bases). Trimming left V 3 bases short and J 7 bases short, with 18 bases between. CDR1 and CDR2 from the germline V gene are KGHSH and LQKENI. The CDR3 is made up of 16 amino acids. CDR3 residues: CASSPLLGEGIEKLFF. In nucleotides, the CDR3 is TGTGCCAGCTCACCCCTACTAGGTGAGGGGATTGAAAAACTGTTTTTT.

This clone was recorded a few times. V is TRBV6-5 and J is TRBJ1-6, with TRBD1 as a possible D gene (6 bases). With 6 bases removed from V and 12 bases from J, the gap between germline ends came to 9 bases. CDR1 is MNHEY and CDR2 is SVGAGI in the germline V gene. This CDR3 region has 11 residues. The CDR3 sequence: CASRGQGPLHF. As DNA, the CDR3 is TGTGCCAGCAGGGGACAAGGACCCCTCCACTTT.

The genes are TRBV5-1 and TRBJ2-3; D is perhaps TRBD2 (5 bases). The CDR3 covers 14 residues. Trimming removed 4 bases from V and 8 bases from J, with 17 bases in between. Germline V gives CDR1 SGHRS, CDR2 YFSETQ. DNA for the CDR3: TGCGCCAGCAGCCCCGTTATGGGGAGCACTACGCAGTATTTT. Its protein product is CASSPVMGSTTQYF.

The gene calls are TRBV6-1 and TRBJ1-5, with no clear D. The V and J ends lost 7 bases and 0 bases respectively, with 10 bases between them. CDR3 length: 14 amino acids. The germline gives CDR1 MNHNS, CDR2 SASEGT. The CDR3 sequence is CASTLDGSNQPQHF. The CDR3 region has the DNA TGTGCCAGCACTCTAGACGGTAGCAATCAGCCCCAGCATTTT.

In its sample, this clone was seen once. The chain recombines TRBV7-9 with TRBJ2-3; D gene unclear. Looked up from germline, CDR1 is SEHNR and CDR2 is FQNEAQ (reference sequence). This CDR3 is 15 amino acids long. V was trimmed by 5 bases and J by 2 bases, leaving 14 bases between them. The chain's CDR3 is CASSRTDFLTDTQYF. As DNA, the CDR3 is TGTGCCAGCAGCCGAACAGATTTTCTCACAGATACGCAGTATTTT.

The V gene is TRBV19, the J gene TRBJ1-2, with D possibly being TRBD1 (5 bases). Germline CDR1 LNHDA, CDR2 SQIVND (reference sequence). Trimming stripped 6 bases from V and 1 base from J, with 9 bases between. This CDR3 is 13 amino acids long. Written as DNA, the CDR3 is TGTGCCAGTAGCGGACAATATAACTATGGCTACACCTTC. Translating gives CASSGQYNYGYTF.

This clone has a handful of counts. V usage is TRBV27 and J usage is TRBJ1-6; no definite D call. This CDR3 comprises 13 residues. With 0 bases removed from V and 7 bases from J, the gap between germline ends came to 4 bases. Per germline, CDR1 MNHEY and CDR2 SMNVEV (reference sequence). The CDR3 reads CASSLSKNSPLHF. In DNA form, the CDR3 reads TGTGCCAGCAGTTTATCCAAAAATTCACCCCTCCACTTT.

The chain carries TRBV28 and TRBJ2-2, with TRBD2 matching over 10 bases. The junction had 6 bases not matched to a gene; V was cut back by 2 bases and J by 3 bases. CDR3 length equals 17 residues. Germline CDR1 is MDHEN and CDR2 is SYDVKM. As DNA, the CDR3 is TGTGCCAGCAGTTTAGCTAGCGGGAGAGTATACACCGGGGAGCTGTTTTTT. Its protein is CASSLASGRVYTGELFF.

The V call is TRBV30, the J call TRBJ2-2, with D possibly TRBD2 on 6 matching bases. The CDR3 extends over 16 amino acids. Germline CDR1 is GTSNPN and CDR2 is SVGIG (reference sequence). Trimming removed 4 bases from V and 5 bases from J, with 20 bases in between. In DNA form, the CDR3 reads TGTGCCTGGACCGCGATGCCCGGGAGTGGGACCGGGGAGCTGTTTTTT. Protein product: CAWTAMPGSGTGELFF.

This rearrangement joins TRBV25-1 to TRBJ2-7; 8 nucleotides match TRBD1. The CDR3 sequence is 15 residues long. After removal of 3 bases from V and 1 base from J, the junction contained 5 bases not matched to a gene. The V gene's germline CDR1 is MGHDK and CDR2 SYGVNS. CDR3 loop: CASSDRGPTSYEQYF. The CDR3 coding sequence is TGTGCCAGCAGTGACAGGGGGCCAACGTCCTACGAGCAGTACTTC.

The chain links TRBV6-6 to TRBJ2-7, with 10 bases lining up with TRBD1. The J segment lost 2 bases and the V segment lost 6 bases, leaving 1 base of the junction unmatched. Germline values: CDR1 MNHNY, CDR2 SVGAGI (reference sequence). The CDR3 sequence is 13 residues long. CDR3 region: CASRGQGPYEQYF. The DNA for the CDR3 is TGTGCCAGCAGGGGACAGGGGCCCTACGAGCAGTACTTC.

Of note for this clone: Within the sample, other DNA sequences also encode this same CDR3. The rearrangement joins TRBV5-4 to TRBJ2-3, with 11 bases fitting TRBD2. J was trimmed by 6 bases and V by 0 bases; bases with no gene match: 6. This CDR3 contains 16 residues. The germline CDR1 and CDR2 sequences are SGHNT and YYREEE (reference sequence). CDR3 in DNA: TGTGCCAGCAGCTTGGGGGGTAGCGGGGGGGCTGATACGCAGTATTTT. Its protein product is CASSLGGSGGADTQYF.

This clone was seen a single time. The rearrangement joins TRBV9 to TRBJ2-5; D remains ambiguous. V lost 4 bases, J lost 5 bases, and 9 bases lay in between. This CDR3 is 12 amino acids long. Germline CDR1 SGDLS, CDR2 YYNGEE. DNA for the CDR3: TGTGCCAGCAGCCCGAGTGGCGAGACCCAGTACTTC. Protein: CASSPSGETQYF.

The V and J genes are TRBV11-3 and TRBJ2-1; D call uncertain. Germline CDR1 and CDR2: SGHNT and YENEEA. This CDR3 contains 15 residues. The germline V and J ends were trimmed by 5 bases and 3 bases, with 14 bases remaining between them. The CDR3 sequence: CASSTTNLNYNEQFF. DNA of the CDR3: TGTGCCAGCAGCACGACCAACCTGAACTACAATGAGCAGTTCTTC.

The chain employs TRBV6-6 and TRBJ1-1; D perhaps matches TRBD1 (5 bases). V lost 11 bases and J 0 bases, leaving 13 bases between the germline ends. Per the germline V gene, CDR1 is MNHNY and CDR2 is SVGAGI (reference sequence). CDR3 length: 13 amino acids. The CDR3 DNA is TGTGCCGCCTGGGGCAGCCTGAACACTGAAGCTTTCTTT. Translating it yields CAAWGSLNTEAFF.

This sequence joins TRBV11-2 and TRBJ2-2, with D maybe TRBD2 (6 bases). The CDR3 covers 14 residues. CDR1 and CDR2 (germline): SGHAT, FQNNGV. Deletions cut 5 bases from V and 3 bases from J, with 10 bases between. CDR3: CASSPGVYTGELFF. CDR3 nucleotides: TGTGCCAGCAGCCCGGGAGTATACACCGGGGAGCTGTTTTTT.